Below are 22 T cell receptor beta chains sequenced from a single sample in a study of cytomegalovirus exposure and HLA in healthy donors. The PCR employed 60 Vbeta primers together with 13 Jbeta primers. Assay: immunoSEQ multiplex PCR; the TCRdb copy retains only in-frame clones and omits some. The repertoire holds about 96,000 clones, with roughly 79% as singletons. What was sequenced was PBMCs. These receptors were obtained from a female donor in good health and CMV-seropositive.

This clone was counted a single time. The chain's CDR3 is CASSVSRESSYEQYF. In nucleotides, the CDR3 is TGTGCCAGCAGCGTATCTAGGGAGAGCTCCTACGAGCAGTACTTC. The chain has TRBV9 and TRBJ2-7; D possibly corresponds to TRBD2 (5 bases). With 1 base removed from V and 0 bases from J, the gap between germline ends came to 11 bases. The CDR3 length is 15 residues. CDR1 and CDR2 (germline): SGDLS, YYNGEE. Supplemented by reference TRBV9 and TRBJ2-7, the full variable domain reads DSGVTQTPKHLITATGQRVTLRCSPRSGDLSVYWYQQSLDQGLQFLIQYYNGEERAKGNILERFSAQQFPDLHSELNLSSLELGDSALYFCASSVSRESSYEQYFGPGTRLTVT.

V and J are TRBV29-1 and TRBJ2-1; TRBD2 might be the D (5 bases). V was cut by 1 base and J by 7 bases, with 14 bases left in between. The CDR3 spans 14 residues. Germline loops: CDR1 SQVTM, CDR2 ANQGSEA. CDR3 residues: CSVEVGLAVNEQFF. The CDR3, as DNA: TGCAGCGTTGAAGTTGGTCTAGCCGTGAATGAGCAGTTCTTC.

This clone came up once. The CDR3 region has the DNA TGTGCCAGCGGGGGACAAAACACTGAAGCTTTCTTT. Translating gives CASGGQNTEAFF. The chain has TRBV27 and TRBJ1-1, with a weak D call TRBD1 (6 bases). Trimming cost V 8 bases and J 2 bases, with 9 bases left between them. Germline assignment: CDR1 MNHEY and CDR2 SMNVEV (reference sequence). The CDR3 is 12 residues long.

V is TRBV9 and J is TRBJ2-5, with a weak D call TRBD2 (6 bases). Deletions cut 4 bases from V and 1 base from J, with 11 bases between. Germline V gene lookup returns CDR1 SGDLS and CDR2 YYNGEE. The CDR3 spans 14 residues. The CDR3 sequence is CASSLGLTQETQYF. Here the CDR3 DNA reads TGTGCCAGCAGCCTCGGACTAACCCAAGAGACCCAGTACTTC.

V usage is TRBV18 and J usage is TRBJ2-7, with TRBD2 matching 10 bases. V lost 4 bases to trimming and J lost 3 bases; unmatched junction nucleotides: 3. The germline V gene has CDR1 KGHSH and CDR2 LQKENI. The CDR3 contains 14 residues. This CDR3 reads CASSRPSGSYEQYF. For the CDR3, the DNA is TGTGCCAGCTCACGACCTAGCGGGAGCTACGAGCAGTACTTC.

V gene TRBV7-8 combines with J gene TRBJ2-5, with TRBD1 as a possible D gene (5 bases). V gave up 5 bases and J gave up 1 base, with 14 bases separating them. Looked up from germline, CDR1 is SGHVS and CDR2 is FQNEAQ. The CDR3 covers 15 residues. CDR3 sequence: CASSPRTSFQETQYF. CDR3 nucleotide sequence: TGTGCCAGCAGCCCCCGGACATCCTTCCAAGAGACCCAGTACTTC.

This chain uses TRBV5-1 with TRBJ2-3; 11 positions agree with TRBD2. CDR1 is SGHRS, CDR2 YFSETQ, per germline. The CDR3 loop spans 15 amino acids. With 4 bases clipped from V and 5 bases from J, the junction kept 6 bases outside the gene matches. Here the CDR3 reads CASSELAGGLDTQYF. The CDR3 DNA sequence: TGCGCCAGCAGCGAGCTAGCGGGGGGCCTAGATACGCAGTATTTT.

J is TRBJ2-5 and V is TRBV25-1, with D possibly matching TRBD2 (6 bases). V lost 4 bases and J lost 4, with 13 bases in between. Per germline, CDR1 MGHDK and CDR2 SYGVNS. The CDR3 loop spans 14 amino acids. DNA of the CDR3: TGTGCCAGCAGTGCCCCGGAAGCGGGAGAGACCCAGTACTTC. This sequence encodes CASSAPEAGETQYF.

This chain links TRBV11-2 with TRBJ2-7; TRBD1 matches 10 bases. The CDR3 sequence is 14 residues long. V lost 6 bases, J lost 2 bases, and 4 bases stayed unmatched. Germline CDR1 SGHAT, CDR2 FQNNGV. CDR3 protein: CASSRDRGAYEQYF. The CDR3 nucleotides read TGTGCCAGCAGTAGGGACAGGGGAGCCTACGAGCAGTACTTC.

This chain connects TRBV6-5 to TRBJ2-6; 7 positions agree with TRBD1. The germline CDR1 and CDR2 sequences are MNHEY and SVGAGI. The V gene end was trimmed by 5 bases and the J gene end by 2 bases; junction bases not matched to a gene: 3. The CDR3 sequence is 15 residues long. CDR3 loop: CASSKTGTGANVLTF. CDR3 nucleotides: TGTGCCAGCAGTAAGACAGGGACTGGGGCCAACGTCCTGACTTTC.

This clone appeared a few times. The chain couples TRBV7-9 to TRBJ1-2; D uncertain. Trimming shortened V by 2 bases and J by 4 bases, and 5 bases separated the two germline ends. The germline CDR1 and CDR2 sequences are SEHNR and FQNEAQ (reference sequence). This CDR3 region has 12 residues. The CDR3 sequence: CASSLSFYGYTF. In nucleotides, the CDR3 is TGTGCCAGCAGCTTAAGCTTCTATGGCTACACCTTC.

The chain is built from TRBV6-5 and TRBJ2-1; D possibly corresponds to TRBD1 (7 bases). This CDR3 has 15 amino acids. Germline V gives CDR1 MNHEY, CDR2 SVGAGI. Trimming pared 2 bases from V and 10 bases from J, leaving 18 bases between. The CDR3: CASSYDREVIGEQFF. The CDR3 DNA is TGTGCCAGCAGTTACGACAGGGAGGTGATAGGGGAGCAGTTCTTC.

The chain carries TRBV9 and TRBJ2-1; possibly TRBD2 for D (6 bases). CDR1 SGDLS and CDR2 YYNGEE come from the germline V gene. V gave up 0 bases and J gave up 10 bases, with 14 bases separating them. The CDR3 runs 14 residues. The CDR3 protein is CASSVARESDEQFF. CDR3 nucleotide sequence: TGTGCCAGCAGCGTAGCACGGGAGTCAGACGAGCAGTTCTTC.

This chain joins TRBV30 and TRBJ2-7; TRBD2 is a possible D gene (5 bases). V lost 5 bases and J lost 3, with 11 bases in between. Germline values: CDR1 GTSNPN, CDR2 SVGIG (reference sequence). The CDR3 runs 12 residues. CDR3 in amino acids: CAWAPRGYEQYF. In DNA form, the CDR3 reads TGTGCCTGGGCCCCCCGGGGCTACGAGCAGTACTTC.

The gene calls are TRBV19 and TRBJ1-1, with D unresolved. Trimming stripped 3 bases from V and 1 base from J, with 12 bases between. This CDR3 has 15 amino acids. Germline V gives CDR1 LNHDA, CDR2 SQIVND (reference sequence). CDR3 residues: CASSIIGVGNTEAFF. The CDR3 DNA sequence: TGTGCCAGTAGTATTATTGGAGTCGGGAACACTGAAGCTTTCTTT.

V and J are TRBV7-9 and TRBJ2-3; unclear D gene. CDR1 and CDR2 from the germline V gene are SEHNR and FQNEAQ (reference sequence). The CDR3 length is 14 residues. V lost 5 bases, J lost 2 bases, and 11 bases lay in between. The DNA for the CDR3 is TGTGCCAGCAGCCCAGGCTCTAACACAGATACGCAGTATTTT. Amino acids: CASSPGSNTDTQYF.

This chain joins TRBV10-3 and TRBJ1-5, with D tentatively TRBD1 (5 bases). Deletions cut 5 bases from V and 2 bases from J, with 10 bases between. This CDR3 has 14 amino acids. CDR1 is ENHRY, CDR2 SYGVKD, per germline. CDR3 bases: TGTGCCATCAGTTCGGGGGGGGGCAATCAGCCCCAGCATTTT. Its protein product is CAISSGGGNQPQHF.

The chain is built from TRBV30 and TRBJ2-5; D is undetermined. CDR1 is GTSNPN, CDR2 SVGIG, per germline (reference sequence). Trimming removed 4 bases from V and 4 bases from J, with 16 bases in between. CDR3 size: 14 residues. This chain's CDR3 is CAWKSHATRETQYF. The CDR3, as DNA: TGTGCCTGGAAGTCCCACGCCACTCGAGAGACCCAGTACTTC.

The chain has TRBV7-2 and TRBJ2-1; the match to TRBD1 covers 7 bases. Germline loops: CDR1 SGHTA, CDR2 FQGNSA. Germline trimming cut 1 base from V and 3 bases from J; bases unmatched to any gene: 3. CDR3 size: 15 residues. CDR3: CASSLEGGFYNEQFF. The CDR3 DNA is TGTGCCAGCAGCTTAGAAGGGGGCTTCTACAATGAGCAGTTCTTC.

This clone has more than one count but fewer than ten. The chain has TRBV6-5 and TRBJ1-2, with 7 positions matching TRBD1. CDR1 is MNHEY, CDR2 SVGAGI, per germline. J lost 7 bases, V lost 5 bases, and 4 bases had no gene match. The CDR3 totals 12 residues. The CDR3 nucleotides read TGTGCCAGCAGTCCAGGGGGAAGTGGCTACACCTTC. Residues: CASSPGGSGYTF.

The rearrangement links TRBV5-6 to TRBJ2-5; 11 nucleotides align to TRBD2. The CDR3 runs to 16 residues. V was pared by 3 bases and J by 2 bases, with 6 bases of the junction left unmatched. Germline V CDR1 and CDR2: SGHDT, YYEEEE. CDR3: CASSSLTSGEQETQYF. CDR3 DNA: TGTGCCAGCAGCTCGTTGACTAGCGGGGAGCAAGAGACCCAGTACTTC.

This sequence joins TRBV13 and TRBJ2-7, with D possibly matching TRBD1 (5 bases). Germline V lookup: CDR1 PRHDT, CDR2 FYEKMQ (reference sequence). The V gene lost 1 base and the J gene lost 6 bases, with 19 bases spanning the gap. This CDR3 has 16 residues. The CDR3 spells CASSLVFGQGDGEQYF. The CDR3 DNA sequence: TGTGCCAGCAGCTTAGTTTTCGGGCAGGGTGACGGCGAGCAGTACTTC.